The 16 T cell receptor beta chains below come from one sample, sequenced in a study of radiotherapy plus CTLA-4 blockade in lung cancer. Here immunoSEQ multiplex PCR was the method, and the copy in TCRdb shows in-frame clones only, minus some. The data hold about 120,000 clones, with around 90% observed a single time. This specimen consisted of peripheral blood, obtained from a patient treated with radiotherapy plus ipilimumab. Receptors were obtained from a human donor with non-small cell lung cancer that progressed on radiotherapy plus ipilimumab.

The chain combines TRBV5-1 with TRBJ1-2; D is possibly TRBD1 (5 bases). The germline V gene has CDR1 SGHRS and CDR2 YFSETQ. The CDR3 contains 13 residues. Trimming cost V 4 bases and J 4 bases, with 11 bases left between them. Here the CDR3 reads CASSQGPTYGYTF. CDR3 nucleotide sequence: TGCGCCAGCAGCCAGGGACCCACCTATGGCTACACCTTC.

The chain's CDR3 is CASSGLSPDTQYF. CDR3 in DNA: TGTGCCAGTAGTGGTTTAAGCCCAGATACGCAGTATTTT. The gene calls are TRBV19 and TRBJ2-3; D uncertain. The V gene lost 5 bases and the J gene lost 4 bases, with 10 bases spanning the gap. The length of the CDR3 is 13 residues. The V gene's germline CDR1 is LNHDA and CDR2 SQIVND (reference sequence). Looking up the rest from reference TRBV19 and TRBJ2-3 gives the full variable domain: DGGITQSPKYLFRKEGQNVTLSCEQNLNHDAMYWYRQDPGQGLRLIYYSQIVNDFQKGDIAEGYSVSREKKESFPLTVTSAQKNPTAFYLCASSGLSPDTQYFGPGTRLTVL.

This clone occurred once. V is TRBV5-5 and J is TRBJ1-5; TRBD1 might be the D (6 bases). Trimming removed 0 bases from V and 6 bases from J, with 13 bases in between. Germline-derived CDR1 and CDR2 are SGHKS and YYEKEE (reference sequence). The CDR3 spans 15 residues. The chain's CDR3 is CASSLAWTELQPQHF. In DNA form, the CDR3 reads TGTGCCAGCAGCTTGGCCTGGACAGAGCTTCAGCCCCAGCATTTT. Using reference TRBV5-5 and TRBJ1-5 for the parts outside the CDR3, the full variable domain is DAGVTQSPTHLIKTRGQQVTLRCSPISGHKSVSWYQQVLGQGPQFIFQYYEKEERGRGNFPDRFSARQFPNYSSELNVNALLLGDSALYLCASSLAWTELQPQHFGDGTRLSIL.

The rearrangement uses TRBV15 and TRBJ2-7; D may match TRBD1 or TRBD2 (5 bases each). Trimming left V 1 base short and J 9 bases short, with 13 bases between. The CDR3 contains 13 residues. Germline-derived CDR1 and CDR2 are LNHNV and YYDKDF (reference sequence). CDR3 sequence: CATSRVGSGGQYF. CDR3 coding DNA: TGTGCCACCAGCAGAGTGGGGTCTGGGGGGCAGTACTTC.

This chain joins TRBV9 and TRBJ2-3; 7 positions match TRBD2. The CDR3 sequence is 16 residues long. V gave up 0 bases and J gave up 6 bases; unmatched junction bases: 10. CDR1 is SGDLS, CDR2 YYNGEE, per germline. CDR3: CASSVGSLAVGDTQYF. The CDR3 DNA follows: TGTGCCAGCAGCGTAGGGTCCCTAGCGGTGGGGGATACGCAGTATTTT. Full variable domain (outside the CDR3, taken from reference TRBV9 and TRBJ2-3): DSGVTQTPKHLITATGQRVTLRCSPRSGDLSVYWYQQSLDQGLQFLIQYYNGEERAKGNILERFSAQQFPDLHSELNLSSLELGDSALYFCASSVGSLAVGDTQYFGPGTRLTVL.

This chain connects TRBV5-6 to TRBJ2-5; TRBD2 aligns across 8 bases. Germline loops: CDR1 SGHDT, CDR2 YYEEEE. The CDR3 runs to 15 residues. J lost 4 bases, V lost 0 bases, and 5 bases had no gene match. The CDR3 bases are TGTGCCAGCAGCTTGGCCGGTCTAGCGGGAGAGACCCAGTACTTC. This encodes CASSLAGLAGETQYF.

The CDR3 coding sequence is TGCAGCACCCGACAGGGATCCACCGGGGAGCTGTTTTTT. This translates into CSTRQGSTGELFF. The chain recombines TRBV29-1 with TRBJ2-2, with 7 positions matching TRBD1. V shed 8 bases and J 4 bases; nucleotides not matched to a gene: 7. Germline V gene data show CDR1 as SQVTM and CDR2 as ANQGSEA. CDR3 length: 13 amino acids.

The chain couples TRBV27 to TRBJ2-1, with 10 nucleotides matching TRBD2. There are 13 residues in the CDR3. J was trimmed by 5 bases and V by 8 bases; bases with no gene match: 3. CDR1 is MNHEY, CDR2 SMNVEV, per germline (reference sequence). CDR3 in amino acids: CASGLADHNEQFF. The CDR3 DNA reads TGTGCCAGCGGACTAGCGGATCACAATGAGCAGTTCTTC.

V gene TRBV6-5 combines with J gene TRBJ1-2; D not resolved. V was cut by 7 bases and J by 6 bases, with 12 bases left in between. CDR3 size: 12 residues. Germline V gene lookup returns CDR1 MNHEY and CDR2 SVGAGI. As DNA, the CDR3 is TGTGCCAGCAAAGGAGGAAAGGATGGCTACACCTTC. It is translated as CASKGGKDGYTF.

The chain combines TRBV5-1 with TRBJ2-7, with D tentatively TRBD1 (6 bases). There are 16 residues in the CDR3. Trimming shortened V by 0 bases and J by 3 bases, and 16 bases separated the two germline ends. Germline CDR1 SGHRS, CDR2 YFSETQ. The CDR3 DNA reads TGCGCCAGCAGCTTGGTTTCAGGGGTGCAGTTCTACGAGCAGTACTTC. It yields the protein CASSLVSGVQFYEQYF.

The genes are TRBV4-3 and TRBJ2-1; TRBD2 matches at 7 bases. Trimming at V came to 3 bases and at J to 4 bases, leaving 9 bases not matched to a gene. Germline CDR1 is LGHNA and CDR2 is YSLEER. The CDR3 loop spans 16 amino acids. CDR3 residues: CASSQGPASGYNEQFF. The CDR3 coding sequence is TGCGCCAGCAGCCAGGGGCCGGCTAGCGGATACAATGAGCAGTTCTTC.

This clone appeared a single time. The chain joins TRBV19 to TRBJ1-5; no firm D call. The CDR3 is 15 amino acids. The germline CDR1 and CDR2 sequences are LNHDA and SQIVND (reference sequence). The V and J ends lost 3 bases and 0 bases respectively, with 9 bases between them. As DNA, the CDR3 is TGTGCCAGTAGTATTTCTCGGTATAGCAATCAGCCCCAGCATTTT. Protein: CASSISRYSNQPQHF. Using reference TRBV19 and TRBJ1-5 for the parts outside the CDR3, the full variable domain is DGGITQSPKYLFRKEGQNVTLSCEQNLNHDAMYWYRQDPGQGLRLIYYSQIVNDFQKGDIAEGYSVSREKKESFPLTVTSAQKNPTAFYLCASSISRYSNQPQHFGDGTRLSIL.

V is TRBV9 and J is TRBJ2-1; D perhaps matches TRBD1 (6 bases). V was clipped by 3 bases and J by 8 bases, with 9 bases between them. The germline V gene has CDR1 SGDLS and CDR2 YYNGEE. The CDR3 runs to 12 residues. The CDR3: CASSAQGYEQFF. CDR3 coding DNA: TGTGCCAGCAGCGCACAGGGATATGAGCAGTTCTTC. The full variable domain, rest sourced from reference TRBV9 and TRBJ2-1, is DSGVTQTPKHLITATGQRVTLRCSPRSGDLSVYWYQQSLDQGLQFLIQYYNGEERAKGNILERFSAQQFPDLHSELNLSSLELGDSALYFCASSAQGYEQFFGPGTRLTVL.

This clone was counted only a few times. The rearrangement links TRBV6-6 to TRBJ2-3, with D unresolved. This CDR3 spans 12 amino acids. Between the trimmed V and J ends, which lost 7 bases and 3 bases, there was a span of 8 bases. Germline CDR1 reads MNHNY; CDR2 reads SVGAGI (reference sequence). Written as DNA, the CDR3 is TGTGCCAGCAACATTCAAACAGATACGCAGTATTTT. Amino acid sequence: CASNIQTDTQYF.

The rearrangement uses TRBV5-1 and TRBJ2-1; no clear D gene. CDR3 length equals 16 residues. V lost 0 bases to trimming and J lost 0 bases, with 10 bases between them. Germline V lookup: CDR1 SGHRS, CDR2 YFSETQ. CDR3 in amino acids: CASSLGAHSSYNEQFF. The CDR3 DNA sequence: TGCGCCAGCAGCTTGGGAGCTCATAGCTCCTACAATGAGCAGTTCTTC.

V gene TRBV6-6 combines with J gene TRBJ2-5, with D perhaps matching TRBD2 (5 bases). V lost 4 bases, J lost 2 bases, and 14 bases lay in between. CDR3 size: 15 residues. The germline gives CDR1 MNHNY, CDR2 SVGAGI (reference sequence). CDR3 sequence (DNA): TGTGCCAGCAGTTCCCGACTATTAGAACAAGAGACCCAGTACTTC. Its translation is CASSSRLLEQETQYF.